The 6 T cell receptor beta chains below were found in one sample sequenced in a study of T cells after yellow fever vaccination (dated by TCRdb to between 2018 and 2021). What the treatment or condition label conveys for this sample: live attenuated yellow fever vaccine strain. The method was 5' RACE. Sequencing relied on an Illumina NovaSeq 6000. TCRdb took the public reads, trimmed them with fastp at Q25, ran MiXCR for clone calling and kept in-frame beta chains. Records with the same CDR3 protein are collapsed into one entry carrying the most frequent genes and DNA. The sample yields 280,000 or so distinct CDR3 sequences; 7.5% to 9.5% were counted once. Of the sample, around 3.1% is held by the ten largest clones. The sample was CD4+ T cells sorted from PBMCs, taken 5 days after the yellow fever booster vaccination. The receptors originated from a man between 18 and 29 years old who received the YFV17D yellow fever vaccine.

This sequence joins TRBV6-2 or TRBV6-3 and TRBJ2-3, with 12 positions matching TRBD2. The junction had 5 bases not matched to a gene; V was cut back by 6 bases and J by 1 base. CDR1 and CDR2 (germline): MNHEY, SVGEGT. CDR3 length: 16 residues. Here the CDR3 reads CASSLAGGPGTDTQYF. CDR3 DNA: TGTGCCAGCAGCCTAGCGGGGGGGCCCGGCACAGATACGCAGTATTTT.

This chain uses TRBV2 with TRBJ2-4, with TRBD1 identical over 7 bases. The CDR3 consists of 14 residues. Unmatched junction bases numbered 3, after V lost 3 bases and J lost 4 bases. CDR1 and CDR2 (germline): SNHLY, FYNNEI. The DNA of the CDR3 is TGTGCCAGCAGTGAGGGGACAGCAAAAAACATTCAGTACTTC. This codes for CASSEGTAKNIQYF.

The chain is built from TRBV25-1 and TRBJ1-5; D might be TRBD1 (6 bases). Germline-derived CDR1 and CDR2 are MGHDK and SYGVNS. The CDR3 has 14 residues. The V end was cut by 3 bases, the J end by 8 bases, with 14 bases between. CDR3 coding DNA: TGTGCCAGCAGTGACACGGGGGGGCGGGAGCCCCAGCATTTT. Its protein product is CASSDTGGREPQHF.

This clonotype was observed a few times. This chain connects TRBV14 to TRBJ2-5; 10 bases align to TRBD1. This CDR3 is 16 amino acids long. CDR1 and CDR2 from the germline V gene are SGHDN and FVKESK. V lost 2 bases, J lost 5 bases, and 8 bases stayed unmatched. The CDR3 DNA is TGTGCCAGCAGCCAATGGGCGGCGGACAGGGGGGAGACCCAGTACTTC. Its translation: CASSQWAADRGETQYF.

In this sample, this clonotype turned up many times. The V and J genes are TRBV14 and TRBJ2-1; the match to TRBD1 covers 10 bases. Trimming at V came to 0 bases and at J to 7 bases, leaving 9 bases not matched to a gene. Per the germline V gene, CDR1 is SGHDN and CDR2 is FVKESK. CDR3 length: 17 residues. CDR3 sequence (DNA): TGTGCCAGCAGCCAAGATTTTTGGGACAGGGGACCGAATGAGCAGTTCTTC. Encoded protein: CASSQDFWDRGPNEQFF.

The J gene is TRBJ1-4, the V gene TRBV20-1, with 9 bases lining up with TRBD1. CDR1 is DFQATT and CDR2 is SNEGSKA in the germline V gene (reference sequence). V shed 5 bases, J shed 3 bases, and the junction held 7 bases outside the gene matches. The CDR3 loop spans 15 amino acids. CDR3 sequence (DNA): TGCAGTGCTCCACAGGGGGCGCAGGCTAATGAAAAACTGTTTTTT. Its protein product is CSAPQGAQANEKLFF.